This T cell receptor (beta chain) was recorded in a study of T cells expressing NK-cell markers. Study information: It was sorted CD3+CD56+NKG2C+, CD3+CD56+NKG2C- and CD3+CD56-NKG2C+ T cells that supplied the TCR beta repertoires.

Following a re-call of the 5' RACE reads, TCRdb has one entry per CDR3 protein and lacks DNA. The table lists 200,000 to 300,000 distinct CDR3 sequences. CDR3 length: 15 residues. Germline assignment: CDR1 SGHAT and CDR2 FQNNGV. This clonotype originated in a woman aged 18 to 75 in good health. The chain is built from TRBV11-2 and TRBJ2-3; TCRdb outputs TRBD2, but without DNA this stays unchecked. Material: blood T cells: a sorted CD56 or NKG2C T cell subset, CD4+ or CD8+ T cells, or bulk PBMC T cells (not recorded which). The CDR3 is CASSTAGREGDTQYF. Full variable domain (outside the CDR3, taken from reference TRBV11-2 and TRBJ2-3): EAGVAQSPRYKIIEKRQSVAFWCNPISGHATLYWYQQILGQGPKLLIQFQNNGVVDDSQLPKDRFSAERLKGVDSTLKIQPAKLEDSAVYLCASSTAGREGDTQYFGPGTRLTVL.